A single sample gave rise to the 27 T cell receptor beta chains below, sequenced in a study of blood T cell repertoires in COVID-19. The assay was immunoSEQ multiplex PCR, and TCRdb's table has in-frame clones only and misses some. The data show some 190,000 clones, around 80% seen once. Sequenced material: peripheral blood. The source of these receptors is a woman aged 55-69 years with COVID-19, enrolled during active disease.

CDR3 DNA: TGTGCCAGCAGCTTATTCCTTCTGGGGAGTTATGGCTACACCTTC. It yields the protein CASSLFLLGSYGYTF. The chain employs TRBV7-9 and TRBJ1-2; the D is unclear. Germline V gene sequence: CDR1 SEHNR, CDR2 FQNEAQ (reference sequence). This CDR3 has 15 residues. V was clipped by 2 bases and J by 5 bases, with 15 bases between them.

In this sample, this clone turned up a few times. The rearrangement uses TRBV21-1 and TRBJ1-5; the tabulated D call, TRBD1, remains unverified against the DNA. TRBV21-1 is tagged as a pseudogene. The CDR3 totals 17 residues. Here the CDR3 DNA reads TGTGCCAGCAGCAAAGCCCAAGGGGCTTATAGCAATCAGCCCCAGCATTTT. Its translation: CASSKAQGAYSNQPQHF.

The gene calls are TRBV3-1 (or the pseudogene TRBV3-2) and TRBJ1-2; TRBD1 aligns across 12 bases. CDR1 LGHDT and CDR2 YNNKEL come from the germline V gene (reference sequence). The ends lost 0 bases at V and 4 bases at J; junction bases unmatched: 3. The CDR3 extends over 16 amino acids. CDR3 nucleotide sequence: TGTGCCAGCAGCCAAGAGGGGACAGGGGGCAGCTATGGCTACACCTTC. This gives the protein CASSQEGTGGSYGYTF.

The gene calls are TRBV5-1 and TRBJ2-7, with 9 bases matching TRBD1. V was pared by 4 bases and J by 0 bases, with 5 bases of the junction left unmatched. The CDR3 runs 15 residues. Per the germline V gene, CDR1 is SGHRS and CDR2 is YFSETQ. This chain's CDR3 is CASSPGTGSSYEQYV. CDR3 nucleotides: TGCGCCAGCAGCCCCGGGACAGGGAGCTCCTACGAGCAGTACGTC.

The chain carries TRBV9 and TRBJ1-5; D is possibly TRBD1 (6 bases). Per germline, CDR1 SGDLS and CDR2 YYNGEE. Trimming stripped 1 base from V and 2 bases from J, with 7 bases between. This CDR3 has 14 residues. The CDR3 is CASSVSGGNQPQHF. The CDR3 DNA sequence: TGTGCCAGCAGCGTATCAGGGGGCAATCAGCCCCAGCATTTT.

V usage is TRBV18 and J usage is TRBJ1-6; D gene ambiguous. This CDR3 is built from 15 residues. Trimming left V 3 bases short and J 8 bases short, with 14 bases between. CDR1 and CDR2 from the germline V gene are KGHSH and LQKENI. For the CDR3, the DNA is TGTGCCAGCTCACCCCTCGGACTCTCCGATTCACCCCTCCACTTT. Translated, it gives CASSPLGLSDSPLHF.

This clone was seen more than once but under ten times. V gene TRBV29-1 combines with J gene TRBJ2-7; 15 bases are a match to TRBD2. Unmatched junction bases numbered 11, after V lost 6 bases and J lost 5 bases. Per germline, CDR1 SQVTM and CDR2 ANQGSEA. The CDR3 sequence is 16 residues long. The CDR3 DNA follows: TGCAGCGTCCACGGACTAGCGGGAGGGCCATCCCACGAGCAGTACTTC. Its translation: CSVHGLAGGPSHEQYF.

This clone has ten or more counts. V usage is TRBV3-1 (or the pseudogene TRBV3-2) and J usage is TRBJ1-1; D gene uncertain. The CDR3 spans 15 residues. Germline V gene sequence: CDR1 LGHDT, CDR2 YNNKEL (reference sequence). The V gene lost 0 bases and the J gene lost 1 base, with 9 bases spanning the gap. CDR3 DNA sequence: TGTGCCAGCAGCCAAGAGGTAACACCGAACACTGAAGCTTTCTTT. This encodes CASSQEVTPNTEAFF.

This clone appeared once. This rearrangement joins TRBV11-3 to TRBJ2-1; tentatively, D is TRBD1 (5 bases). Trimming shortened V by 2 bases and J by 5 bases, and 7 bases separated the two germline ends. Germline CDR1 is SGHNT and CDR2 is YENEEA. This CDR3 is built from 13 residues. Here the CDR3 DNA reads TGTGCCAGCAGCTTACAACAGGACAATGAGCAGTTCTTC. It yields the protein CASSLQQDNEQFF.

V and J are TRBV6-2 or TRBV6-3 and TRBJ2-2, with 7 nucleotides matching TRBD2. V lost 2 bases, J lost 2 bases, and 8 bases stayed unmatched. The CDR3 totals 17 residues. Germline loops: CDR1 MNHEY, CDR2 SVGEGT. CDR3 amino acids: CASSYVHGRANTGELFF. The CDR3 DNA reads TGTGCCAGCAGTTACGTCCATGGGAGGGCCAACACCGGGGAGCTGTTTTTT.

This clone showed up just once. This chain links TRBV13 with TRBJ2-7; D perhaps matches TRBD1 (6 bases). The CDR3 has 14 amino acids. The germline V gene encodes CDR1 PRHDT and CDR2 FYEKMQ (reference sequence). Trimming pared 4 bases from V and 2 bases from J, leaving 12 bases between. This chain's CDR3 is CASSSRTATYEQYF. The CDR3 bases are TGTGCCAGCAGCTCCCGGACAGCTACCTACGAGCAGTACTTC. Full variable domain (outside the CDR3, taken from reference TRBV13 and TRBJ2-7): AAGVIQSPRHLIKEKRETATLKCYPIPRHDTVYWYQQGPGQDPQFLISFYEKMQSDKGSIPDRFSAQQFSDYHSELNMSSLELGDSALYFCASSSRTATYEQYFGPGTRLTVT.

The chain links TRBV28 to TRBJ1-3; D remains ambiguous. The V end was cut by 5 bases, the J end by 4 bases, with 15 bases between. CDR3 length equals 15 residues. Germline V gene lookup returns CDR1 MDHEN and CDR2 SYDVKM. The CDR3 sequence: CASSTGVSSGNTIYF. The DNA for the CDR3 is TGTGCCAGCAGTACCGGGGTCTCCTCCGGAAACACCATATATTTT.

The chain joins TRBV5-1 to TRBJ2-1; 11 bases are shared with TRBD1. This CDR3 is built from 15 residues. Germline V gene lookup returns CDR1 SGHRS and CDR2 YFSETQ. With V trimmed by 4 bases and J by 7 bases, 7 bases remained unmatched. CDR3 DNA: TGCGCCAGCAGCAATGGACAGGGGGCGATGAATGAGCAGTTCTTC. Residues: CASSNGQGAMNEQFF. Full variable domain (remainder filled in from reference TRBV5-1 and TRBJ2-1): KAGVTQTPRYLIKTRGQQVTLSCSPISGHRSVSWYQQTPGQGLQFLFEYFSETQRNKGNFPGRFSGRQFSNSRSEMNVSTLELGDSALYLCASSNGQGAMNEQFFGPGTRLTVL.

This chain connects TRBV9 to TRBJ1-6; 9 nucleotides agree with TRBD1. Looked up from germline, CDR1 is SGDLS and CDR2 is YYNGEE. V lost 3 bases to trimming and J lost 6 bases; unmatched junction nucleotides: 7. The CDR3 covers 16 residues. As DNA, the CDR3 is TGTGCCAGCAGCGAGGGACAGGGTCTTCGTAATTCACCCCTCCACTTT. Translating it yields CASSEGQGLRNSPLHF.

The chain has TRBV6-5 and TRBJ1-4; no clear D gene. CDR3 length equals 14 residues. Germline CDR1 and CDR2: MNHEY and SVGAGI. Trimming cost V 6 bases and J 3 bases, with 11 bases left between them. The CDR3 spells CASRRMASNEKLFF. The DNA of the CDR3 is TGTGCCAGCAGACGAATGGCCTCTAATGAAAAACTGTTTTTT.

This chain uses TRBV5-1 with TRBJ2-7, with TRBD1 matching 7 bases. Germline assignment: CDR1 SGHRS and CDR2 YFSETQ. This CDR3 region has 14 residues. The trim removed 3 bases at V and 5 bases at J, leaving 8 bases unmatched. CDR3 coding DNA: TGCGCCAGCAGCTCGAGGGGGCTGCGGGACGAGCAGTACGTC. It is translated as CASSSRGLRDEQYV.

V is TRBV11-3 and J is TRBJ2-1; TRBD2 agrees at 7 bases. The CDR3 extends over 15 amino acids. Germline CDR1 SGHNT, CDR2 YENEEA. After removal of 1 base from V and 5 bases from J, the junction contained 5 bases not matched to a gene. The CDR3 loop is CASSLGAGLHNEQFF. CDR3 in DNA: TGTGCCAGCAGCTTAGGAGCGGGACTCCACAATGAGCAGTTCTTC.

The chain couples TRBV6-5 to TRBJ2-3; TRBD2 matches at 7 bases. This CDR3 contains 15 residues. Germline V gene data show CDR1 as MNHEY and CDR2 as SVGAGI. V gave up 2 bases and J gave up 2 bases; unmatched junction bases: 4. The CDR3 DNA is TGTGCCAGCAGTTACACGGGAGGACCCACAGATACGCAGTATTTT. This codes for CASSYTGGPTDTQYF.

The V and J genes are TRBV19 and TRBJ1-2; 9 bases agree with TRBD1. Looked up from germline, CDR1 is LNHDA and CDR2 is SQIVND (reference sequence). The CDR3 runs 16 residues. After removal of 6 bases from V and 2 bases from J, the junction contained 10 bases not matched to a gene. The CDR3 region is CASRPFGDRANYGYTF. The CDR3, as DNA: TGTGCCAGTAGACCATTTGGGGACAGGGCAAACTATGGCTACACCTTC.

This clone came up a few times. The V and J genes are TRBV15 and TRBJ2-7, with 8 nucleotides matching TRBD2. CDR1 is LNHNV and CDR2 is YYDKDF in the germline V gene (reference sequence). The J segment lost 4 bases and the V segment lost 6 bases, leaving 8 bases of the junction unmatched. The CDR3 sequence is 14 residues long. Here the CDR3 reads CATSPGLVIYEQYF. The CDR3 DNA reads as TGTGCCACCAGTCCGGGACTAGTGATATACGAGCAGTACTTC.

V and J are TRBV7-2 and TRBJ2-1; the D gene is possibly TRBD2 (5 bases). Germline V gene data show CDR1 as SGHTA and CDR2 as FQGNSA. This CDR3 contains 15 residues. With 0 bases removed from V and 2 bases from J, the gap between germline ends came to 8 bases. The CDR3 bases are TGTGCCAGCAGCTTAGCAGGGAGAGCCTACAATGAGCAGTTCTTC. Protein sequence: CASSLAGRAYNEQFF.

The chain joins TRBV5-1 to TRBJ2-5; a weak D match, TRBD2 (5 bases). This CDR3 has 17 residues. CDR1 and CDR2 from the germline V gene are SGHRS and YFSETQ. Trimming pared 4 bases from V and 9 bases from J, leaving 28 bases between. CDR3: CASSLIRSKVGVGAQYF. The CDR3 DNA follows: TGCGCCAGCAGCCTAATCAGGTCTAAGGTGGGAGTTGGGGCCCAGTACTTC.

V gene TRBV18 combines with J gene TRBJ1-5, with a weak D call TRBD1 (6 bases). The CDR3 is 17 residues long. The V end was cut by 3 bases, the J end by 0 bases, with 15 bases between. The V gene's germline CDR1 is KGHSH and CDR2 LQKENI. The CDR3 region has the DNA TGTGCCAGCTCACCCACAGGGCAGGGGAATAGCAATCAGCCCCAGCATTTT. This encodes CASSPTGQGNSNQPQHF. Combining the CDR3 with reference TRBV18 and TRBJ1-5 gives the whole variable domain NAGVMQNPRHLVRRRGQEARLRCSPMKGHSHVYWYRQLPEEGLKFMVYLQKENIIDESGMPKERFSAEFPKEGPSILRIQQVVRGDSAAYFCASSPTGQGNSNQPQHFGDGTRLSIL.

This chain joins TRBV7-9 and TRBJ1-1; perhaps TRBD1 as D (5 bases). CDR1 and CDR2 (germline): SEHNR, FQNEAQ (reference sequence). Trimming left V 4 bases short and J 5 bases short, with 11 bases between. The CDR3 has 13 residues. CDR3 bases: TGTGCCAGCAGCTCAACTCACAGGACTGAAGCTTTCTTT. This sequence encodes CASSSTHRTEAFF.

This chain links TRBV7-3 with TRBJ2-3; D is undetermined. Trimming took 0 bases from V and 2 from J, leaving 9 bases between them. Germline CDR1 is SGHTA and CDR2 is FQGTGA. The CDR3 totals 15 residues. The CDR3 is CASSLTSAATDTQYF. As DNA, the CDR3 is TGTGCCAGCAGCTTAACAAGCGCTGCCACAGATACGCAGTATTTT.

About this clone itself: Other DNA sequences in this specimen translate into the identical CDR3. The rearrangement links TRBV7-3 to TRBJ2-3, with 7 bases matching TRBD2. CDR3 size: 15 residues. Germline CDR1 reads SGHTA; CDR2 reads FQGTGA. The V segment lost 5 bases and the J segment 3 bases; nucleotides outside the gene matches: 8. CDR3 nucleotides: TGTGCCAGCAGCCTCTCGGGGGGAAGGACAGATACGCAGTATTTT. Encoded protein: CASSLSGGRTDTQYF.

V and J are TRBV6-5 and TRBJ2-1; 7 bases map to TRBD2. The germline gives CDR1 MNHEY, CDR2 SVGAGI. The CDR3 runs 15 residues. The J segment lost 15 bases and the V segment lost 0 bases, leaving 14 bases of the junction unmatched. CDR3 protein: CASSYSRFAGEKRFF. Here the CDR3 DNA reads TGTGCCAGCAGTTACTCGAGATTTGCGGGAGAAAAGAGGTTCTTC.